Listed below are T cell receptor beta chains from one sample, sequenced in a study of vaccination and CD4 T cells after COVID-19. Their antigens remain unidentified. TCRdb independently ran MiXCR on the PCR reads; one entry per CDR3 protein. The table shows thousands of distinct CDR3 sequences, with 40% to 55% occurring only once. The specimen sequenced was CD4+ T cells from blood, cultured in vitro. All receptors come from a human donor in good health. The conserved cysteine and the conserved F or W are not part of the CDR3 here. Fields, in order: CDR3 protein, J gene, D gene, V gene. D genes are given only for firm matches.

ASRIAGGVGEQY TRBJ2-7 TRBD2 TRBV6-1
ASSKTPTNYGYT TRBJ1-2 - TRBV19
ASSYVGDPYGYT TRBJ1-2 - TRBV6-5
ASSYPPGVAVEETQY TRBJ2-5 - TRBV6-2/TRBV6-3
ASSRGPYRSSYNEQF TRBJ2-1 - TRBV7-8
ASTTEVSGNTIY TRBJ1-3 - TRBV28
AWSVRGVNTEAF TRBJ1-1 - TRBV30
ASSQGTAYEQY TRBJ2-7 TRBD1 TRBV6-1
ASSLGPYRTQY TRBJ2-5 - TRBV7-2
ASSNGTGGFSPLH TRBJ1-6 TRBD1 TRBV27
SARDLDQNHGYT TRBJ1-2 - TRBV20-1
SARTGVYTEAF TRBJ1-1 TRBD1 TRBV29-1
SAREQGVNYGYT TRBJ1-2 TRBD1 TRBV20-1
ASSALRAGEQY TRBJ2-7 - TRBV6-1
SAQTVNNSPLH TRBJ1-6 - TRBV20-1
ATSSFAEDGYT TRBJ1-2 - TRBV15
ASSSIRDGRAF TRBJ1-1 - TRBV5-1
ASSLERGGYT TRBJ1-2 - TRBV7-9
ASGGGTDTQY TRBJ2-3 - TRBV10-2
ATQGDRPNYGYT TRBJ1-2 TRBD1 TRBV6-2/TRBV6-3
SALGLAGGLQETQY TRBJ2-5 TRBD2 TRBV20-1
AIPTYSYNSPLH TRBJ1-6 - TRBV7-9
ASSDSGITEAF TRBJ1-1 - TRBV2
ASSEAFLTGGGYGYT TRBJ1-2 TRBD1 TRBV6-1
ATWGRSYTEAF TRBJ1-1 - TRBV6-1
ASSPGRGGDQPQH TRBJ1-5 - TRBV5-4
ASSYGGQPQH TRBJ1-5 - TRBV6-2/TRBV6-3
ASSLNVASGYEQY TRBJ2-7 TRBD2 TRBV7-6
ASSYTGRGESPLH TRBJ1-6 - TRBV6-5
ASSVGGDQETQY TRBJ2-5 - TRBV9
ASSLQGPTAEAF TRBJ1-1 - TRBV28
ASSQDERVRSQPQH TRBJ1-5 - TRBV4-1
ASSLAGRVFYGYT TRBJ1-2 - TRBV7-9
ASSMIWPPNTGELF TRBJ2-2 - TRBV19
ATSLKSFWGNQPQH TRBJ1-5 - TRBV15
AAIRGESTEAF TRBJ1-1 - TRBV6-1
ASSLSALNEAF TRBJ1-1 - TRBV28
ASTGFSGNTIY TRBJ1-3 - TRBV19
ASSPPTGSSSYEQY TRBJ2-7 - TRBV5-6
ASSIRGGPNTEAF TRBJ1-1 - TRBV19
ASGRGSYNEQF TRBJ2-1 - TRBV7-2
ASSEERLALGGELF TRBJ2-2 TRBD2 TRBV6-1